The entry below describes one TCR beta chain. Its specificity is unknown. The sample originates from a study of cytomegalovirus exposure and HLA in healthy donors. Study in general: Samples from HLA-typed donors yielded about 85 million unique TCRs in an early data release.

Findings and caveats of the study: High specificity and sensitivity for cytomegalovirus status were reported for the classifier. HLA restriction was apparent for most CMV-associated TCR beta chains in a later analysis.

In germline, CDR1 is MNHEY, CDR2 SMNVEV (reference sequence). V was pared by 5 bases and J by 7 bases, with 8 bases of the junction left unmatched. The CDR3 is 14 residues long. PCR primers comprised 60 Vbeta and 13 Jbeta primers. Data came from immunoSEQ multiplex PCR; TCRdb stores just in-frame clones and leaves some out. The sample lists 100,000 to 150,000 clones; about three quarters were seen once. The chain joins TRBV27 to TRBJ2-1; 7 bases align to TRBD2. The specimen sequenced was PBMCs. The TCR originated in a man aged 50 to 59 in good health and CMV-seropositive. CDR3 nucleotide sequence: TGTGCCAGCAGTAAAGGGAGGGCCCCAAATGAGCAGTTCTTC. Translating it yields CASSKGRAPNEQFF.